This T cell receptor (beta chain) was sequenced during a study of blood T cell repertoires in COVID-19 (dated by TCRdb to about 2020). Background on the whole study: Samples covering the acute and convalescent phases of COVID-19 were provided by collaborators in the United States, Italy and Spain. Nearly every sample came with metadata listing a de-identified subject ID, COVID-19 status, age in years and sex. Samples came from the ongoing ImmuneRACE study (first 160 participants) plus 1,254 subjects from 6 global collaborators. Where HLA class I and class II types were available, the types were taken from metadata supplied by the sample provider, not from assay-based typing. Subjects who had been exposed to COVID-19, were actively infected with it, or had recovered from it provided the deeply sampled blood TCRbeta repertoires that made up the dataset. A freely available public database, intended as a resource for researchers studying the immune response to SARS-CoV-2, is where the repertoires were released. The material from the prospective study consisted of cDNA or gDNA derived from T cells, B-cell-depleted T cells, or PBMCs.

In the prospective study, participants were about 18 to 100 years old, resided in about two dozen geographic areas of the United States, and were enrolled through a virtual design. Cohort assignment in the prospective study relied on participant-reported clinical history from a screening survey and a study questionnaire. In the prospective study, whole blood, serum and a nasopharyngeal or oropharyngeal swab were collected from each participant by mobile phlebotomists. Participants in the prospective study had the option to provide additional blood draws and questionnaires over a roughly two-month period. Before DNA extraction, blood samples from the prospective study were shipped at room temperature or frozen. The immunoSEQ Assay, a bias-controlled multiplex PCR, was used to amplify TCRbeta CDR3 regions from genomic DNA. In the authors' own workflow: Within the assay, amplification of reference gene primers was used to estimate how many nucleated cells each sample contained. Sequence reads were collapsed and filtered to measure the absolute abundance of every unique TCRbeta CDR3 rearrangement. For each sample, productive Simpson clonality was calculated as the square root of Simpson's diversity index across productive rearrangements. The table comes from immuneACCESS by way of TCRdb, which keeps in-frame sequences with V and J called. Part of the clones is missing from these tables; in studies checked, under half for an unresolved V gene and the rest for unknown reasons. V and J calls and clone size come straight from that table; D and trimming were deduced from the DNA. This sample is represented by 150,000 to 200,000 clones; more than 75% of them were singletons. The biggest ten clones account for about a sixth of the sample.

For this clone: This clone's antigen is unknown. The input lacks base qualities; no much larger clone sits a single base away.

The germline V gene provides CDR1 MDHEN and CDR2 SYDVKM. Here V drops 5 bases and J drops 5 bases, and the junction holds 7 bases not matched to any gene. Counted from cysteine to phenylalanine, this CDR3 has 16 amino acids. Only the CDR3 DNA is retained, 48 bases long and in frame from the first base. Here is what the overall study found, with its caveats: The quantity of clinical and demographic metadata differed by source and by participant and was supplied without curation.

The material sequenced was PBMCs or T cells enriched from blood (not recorded which). The TCR was taken from a woman aged 45-65 years with acute COVID-19. Recombination joined TRBV28 with TRBJ2-2; TRBD1 aligns with 11 central bases. The CDR3 region reads CASSPWTGGKTGELFF. The nucleotide sequence reads TGTGCCAGCAGTCCTTGGACAGGGGGCAAAACCGGGGAGCTGTTTTTT. Extended through the reference TRBV28 and TRBJ2-2 proteins, this CDR3 yields the full variable domain: DVKVTQSSRYLVKRTGEKVFLECVQDMDHENMFWYRQDPGLGLRLIYFSYDVKMKEKGDIPEGYSVSREKKERFSLILESASTNQTSMYLCASSPWTGGKTGELFFGEGSRLTVL.